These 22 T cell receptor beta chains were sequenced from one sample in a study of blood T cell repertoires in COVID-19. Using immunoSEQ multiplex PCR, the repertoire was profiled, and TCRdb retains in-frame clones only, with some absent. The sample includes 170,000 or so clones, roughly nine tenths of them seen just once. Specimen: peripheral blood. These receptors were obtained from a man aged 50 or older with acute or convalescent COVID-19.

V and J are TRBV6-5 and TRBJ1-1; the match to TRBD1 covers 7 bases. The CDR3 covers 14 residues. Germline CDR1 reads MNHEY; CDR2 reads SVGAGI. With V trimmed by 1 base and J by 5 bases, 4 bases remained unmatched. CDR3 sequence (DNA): TGTGCCAGCAGTTACTTTCTACAGGGGACTGAAGCTTTCTTT. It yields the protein CASSYFLQGTEAFF.

CDR3 bases: TGTGCCAGTAGTACCGGAGTATACAATGAGCAGTTCTTC. Translating it yields CASSTGVYNEQFF. The rearrangement uses TRBV19 and TRBJ2-1; no clear D. V lost 4 bases and J lost 4, with 8 bases in between. This CDR3 has 13 amino acids. Germline V CDR1 and CDR2: LNHDA, SQIVND (reference sequence).

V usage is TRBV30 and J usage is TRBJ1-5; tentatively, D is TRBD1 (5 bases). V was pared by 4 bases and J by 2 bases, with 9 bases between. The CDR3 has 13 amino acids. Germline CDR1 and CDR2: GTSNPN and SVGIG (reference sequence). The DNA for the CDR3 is TGTGCCTGGAATCAGGGTCGCAATCAGCCCCAGCATTTT. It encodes CAWNQGRNQPQHF. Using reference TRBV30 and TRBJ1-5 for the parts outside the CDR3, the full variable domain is SQTIHQWPATLVQPVGSPLSLECTVEGTSNPNLYWYRQAAGRGLQLLFYSVGIGQISSEVPQNLSASRPQDRQFILSSKKLLLSDSGFYLCAWNQGRNQPQHFGDGTRLSIL.

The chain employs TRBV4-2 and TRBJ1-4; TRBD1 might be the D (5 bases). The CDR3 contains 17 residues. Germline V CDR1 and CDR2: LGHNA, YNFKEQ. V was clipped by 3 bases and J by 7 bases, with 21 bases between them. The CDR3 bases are TGTGCCAGCAGCCAGTCCAAACAACGGACATGGGGTGAAAAACTGTTTTTT. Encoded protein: CASSQSKQRTWGEKLFF.

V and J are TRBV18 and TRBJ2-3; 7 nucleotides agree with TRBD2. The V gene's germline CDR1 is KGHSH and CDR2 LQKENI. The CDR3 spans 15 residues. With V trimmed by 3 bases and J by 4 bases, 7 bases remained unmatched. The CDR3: CASSPPSGSPDTQYF. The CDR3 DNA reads TGTGCCAGCTCACCTCCTAGCGGAAGCCCAGATACGCAGTATTTT.

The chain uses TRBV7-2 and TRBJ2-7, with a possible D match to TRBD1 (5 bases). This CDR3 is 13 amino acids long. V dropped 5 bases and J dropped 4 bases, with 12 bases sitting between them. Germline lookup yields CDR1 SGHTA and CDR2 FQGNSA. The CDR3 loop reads CASSPTVEYEQYF. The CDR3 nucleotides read TGTGCCAGCAGCCCGACAGTAGAGTACGAGCAGTACTTC.

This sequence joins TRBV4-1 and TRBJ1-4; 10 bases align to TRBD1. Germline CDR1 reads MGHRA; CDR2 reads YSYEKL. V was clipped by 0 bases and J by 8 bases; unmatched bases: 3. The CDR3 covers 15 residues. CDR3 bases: TGCGCCAGCAGCCAAGAAGGGACAGGGGAAGAAAAACTGTTTTTT. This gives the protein CASSQEGTGEEKLFF.

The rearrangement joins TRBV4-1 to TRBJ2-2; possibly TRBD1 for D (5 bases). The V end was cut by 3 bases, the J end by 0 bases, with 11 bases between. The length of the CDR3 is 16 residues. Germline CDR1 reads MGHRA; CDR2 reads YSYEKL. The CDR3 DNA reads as TGCGCCAGCAGCCAGGTGACAGCGCCGAACACCGGGGAGCTGTTTTTT. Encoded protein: CASSQVTAPNTGELFF.

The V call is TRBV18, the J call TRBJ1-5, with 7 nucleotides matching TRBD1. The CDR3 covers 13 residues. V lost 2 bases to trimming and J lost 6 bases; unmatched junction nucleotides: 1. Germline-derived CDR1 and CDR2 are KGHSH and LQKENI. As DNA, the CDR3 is TGTGCCAGCTCACCAGGACAGGTTCAGCCCCAGCATTTT. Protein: CASSPGQVQPQHF.

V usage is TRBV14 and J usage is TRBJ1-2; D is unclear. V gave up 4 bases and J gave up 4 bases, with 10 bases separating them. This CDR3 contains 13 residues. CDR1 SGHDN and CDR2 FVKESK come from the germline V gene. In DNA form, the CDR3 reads TGTGCCAGCAGCCTTGGCCACCTCTATGGCTACACCTTC. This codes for CASSLGHLYGYTF.

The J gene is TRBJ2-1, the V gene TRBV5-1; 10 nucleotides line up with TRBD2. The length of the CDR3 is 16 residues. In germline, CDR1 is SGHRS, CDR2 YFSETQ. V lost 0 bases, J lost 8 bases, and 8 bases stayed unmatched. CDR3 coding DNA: TGCGCCAGCAGCTTGGGGCCTAGCGGGGGTCGGGATGAGCAGTTCTTC. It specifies CASSLGPSGGRDEQFF.

The CDR3 sequence: CASSPSSSNQPQHF. The CDR3, as DNA: TGTGCCAGCTCACCATCCAGTAGCAATCAGCCCCAGCATTTT. The V gene is TRBV18, the J gene TRBJ1-5; no firm D call. Trimming removed 2 bases at V and 0 bases at J, with 5 bases between. The CDR3 extends over 14 amino acids. In germline, CDR1 is KGHSH, CDR2 LQKENI.

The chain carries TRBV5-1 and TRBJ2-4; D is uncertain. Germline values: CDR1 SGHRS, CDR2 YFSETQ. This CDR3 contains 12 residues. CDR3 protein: CAVLEPKNIQYF. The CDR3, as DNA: TGCGCGGTCCTAGAGCCCAAAAACATTCAGTACTTC.

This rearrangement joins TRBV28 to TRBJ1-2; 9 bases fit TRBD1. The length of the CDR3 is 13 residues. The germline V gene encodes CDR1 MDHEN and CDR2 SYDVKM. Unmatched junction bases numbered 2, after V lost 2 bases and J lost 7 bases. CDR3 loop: CASSLGQGSGYTF. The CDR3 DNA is TGTGCCAGCAGTTTAGGACAGGGGAGTGGCTACACCTTC.

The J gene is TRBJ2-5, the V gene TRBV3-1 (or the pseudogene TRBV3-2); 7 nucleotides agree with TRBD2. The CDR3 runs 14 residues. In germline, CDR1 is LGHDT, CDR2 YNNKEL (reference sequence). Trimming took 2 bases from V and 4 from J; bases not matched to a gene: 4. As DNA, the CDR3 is TGTGCCAGCAGCCAAACGACTAGCCCAGAGACCCAGTACTTC. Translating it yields CASSQTTSPETQYF.

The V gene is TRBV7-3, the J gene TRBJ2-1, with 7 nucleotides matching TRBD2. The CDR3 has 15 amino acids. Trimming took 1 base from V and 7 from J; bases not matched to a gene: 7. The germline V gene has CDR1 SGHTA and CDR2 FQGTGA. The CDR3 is CASSLRGGSGNEQFF. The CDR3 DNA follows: TGTGCCAGCAGCTTAAGGGGCGGGAGTGGGAATGAGCAGTTCTTC.

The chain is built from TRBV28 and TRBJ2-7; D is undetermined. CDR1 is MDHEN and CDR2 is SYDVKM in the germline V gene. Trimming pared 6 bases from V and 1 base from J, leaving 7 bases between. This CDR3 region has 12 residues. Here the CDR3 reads CASRATSYEQYF. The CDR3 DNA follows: TGTGCCAGCAGAGCAACTTCCTACGAGCAGTACTTC.

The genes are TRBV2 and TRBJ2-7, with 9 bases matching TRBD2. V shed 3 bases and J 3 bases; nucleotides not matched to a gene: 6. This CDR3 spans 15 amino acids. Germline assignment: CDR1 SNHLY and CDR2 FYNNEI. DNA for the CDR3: TGTGCCAGCAGTGAGAAGGGACTAGCAGACTACGAGCAGTACTTC. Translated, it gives CASSEKGLADYEQYF.

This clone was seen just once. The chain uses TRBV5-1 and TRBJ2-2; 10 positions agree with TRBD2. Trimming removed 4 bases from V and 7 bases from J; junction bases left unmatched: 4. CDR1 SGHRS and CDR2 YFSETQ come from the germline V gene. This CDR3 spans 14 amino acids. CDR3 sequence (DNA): TGCGCCAGCAGCCCAGCGGGAGGGGTCGGGGAGCTGTTTTTT. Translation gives CASSPAGGVGELFF. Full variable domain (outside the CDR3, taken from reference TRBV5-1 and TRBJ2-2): KAGVTQTPRYLIKTRGQQVTLSCSPISGHRSVSWYQQTPGQGLQFLFEYFSETQRNKGNFPGRFSGRQFSNSRSEMNVSTLELGDSALYLCASSPAGGVGELFFGEGSRLTVL.

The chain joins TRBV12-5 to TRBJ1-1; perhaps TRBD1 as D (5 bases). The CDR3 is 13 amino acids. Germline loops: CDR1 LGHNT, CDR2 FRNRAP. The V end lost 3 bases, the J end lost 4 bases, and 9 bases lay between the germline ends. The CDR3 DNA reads TGTGCTAGTGGTTTTGAAGGGGCCACTGAAGCTTTCTTT. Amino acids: CASGFEGATEAFF.

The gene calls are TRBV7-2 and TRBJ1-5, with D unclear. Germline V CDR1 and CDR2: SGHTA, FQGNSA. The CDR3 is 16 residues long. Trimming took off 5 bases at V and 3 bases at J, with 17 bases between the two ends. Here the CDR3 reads CASSPSDPGYNQPQHF. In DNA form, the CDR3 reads TGTGCCAGCAGCCCAAGTGATCCAGGCTACAATCAGCCCCAGCATTTT. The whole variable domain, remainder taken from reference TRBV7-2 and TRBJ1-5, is GAGVSQSPSNKVTEKGKDVELRCDPISGHTALYWYRQSLGQGLEFLIYFQGNSAPDKSGLPSDRFSAERTGGSVSTLTIQRTQQEDSAVYLCASSPSDPGYNQPQHFGDGTRLSIL.

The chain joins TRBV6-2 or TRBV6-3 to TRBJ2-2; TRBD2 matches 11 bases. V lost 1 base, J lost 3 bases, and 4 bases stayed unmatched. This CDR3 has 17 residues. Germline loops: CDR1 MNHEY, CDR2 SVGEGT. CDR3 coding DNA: TGTGCCAGCAGTTACTTAGCGGGGGGGCCGGACACCGGGGAGCTGTTTTTT. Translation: CASSYLAGGPDTGELFF.